This T cell receptor beta chain is drawn from a study of T cell responses to AZD1222 COVID-19 vaccine. Findings and limits, study-wide: Donors, mostly white British, included more females; clonal diversity was possibly underestimated. Vaccine-associated CD4 TCRs ranged over spike, dominating at 160-218 and 743-854.

The CDR3 has 14 amino acids. The germline gives CDR1 KGHSH, CDR2 LQKENI. V lost 5 bases, J lost 3 bases, and 6 bases stayed unmatched. In regard to this clone: The antigen is not known.

The method was immunoSEQ multiplex PCR; TCRdb's version includes in-frame clones alone and lacks a portion of them. The sample has around 270,000 clones; 90% to 95% are singletons. The chain combines TRBV18 with TRBJ1-1; 7 nucleotides match TRBD1. Here the sequenced sample was peripheral blood, taken 28 days after the second AZD1222 dose. The TCR was taken from an adult who received the AZD1222 COVID-19 vaccine. The CDR3 sequence: CASSDRVEYTEAFF. The CDR3 coding sequence is TGTGCCAGCTCAGACAGGGTGGAATACACTGAAGCTTTCTTT.